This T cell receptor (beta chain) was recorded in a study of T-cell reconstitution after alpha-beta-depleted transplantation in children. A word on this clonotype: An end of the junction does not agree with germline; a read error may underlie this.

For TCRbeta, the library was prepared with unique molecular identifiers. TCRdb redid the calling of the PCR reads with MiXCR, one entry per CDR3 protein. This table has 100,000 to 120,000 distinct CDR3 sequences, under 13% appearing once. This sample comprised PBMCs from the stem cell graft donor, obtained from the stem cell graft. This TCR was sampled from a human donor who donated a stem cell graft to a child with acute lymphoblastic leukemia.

Written as DNA, the CDR3 is TGTGCCAGCAGTGACATTCTGGGAGACTCTGGGGCCAACGGCCTGACTTTC. Translation gives CASSDILGDSGANGLTF. The chain is built from TRBV6-1 and TRBJ2-6; D might be TRBD1 or TRBD2, each matching 5 bases. Per the germline V gene, CDR1 is MNHNS and CDR2 is SASEGT. The CDR3 contains 17 residues.